One and the same sample provided the 9 T cell receptor beta chains below, sequenced in a study of T cell responses to AZD1222 COVID-19 vaccine. This table comes from immunoSEQ multiplex PCR, and its TCRdb copy is limited to in-frame clones, with some not included. The sample contains tens of thousands of clones, roughly 88% of which appear only once. The material sequenced was peripheral blood, taken 28 days after the second AZD1222 dose. The receptors originated from an adult who received the AZD1222 COVID-19 vaccine.

The V call is TRBV19, the J call TRBJ1-4, with unresolved D. This CDR3 contains 14 residues. Trimming removed 10 bases at V and 3 bases at J, with 15 bases between. Germline values: CDR1 LNHDA, CDR2 SQIVND (reference sequence). The CDR3 here is CATRGRASNEKLFF. The CDR3 DNA is TGTGCCACCCGAGGGAGGGCGTCTAATGAAAAACTGTTTTTT.

The J gene is TRBJ2-6, the V gene TRBV7-8; 7 bases match TRBD1. The CDR3 is made up of 19 amino acids. The germline gives CDR1 SGHVS, CDR2 FQNEAQ. Trimming at V came to 1 base and at J to 0 bases, leaving 9 bases not matched to a gene. The CDR3 reads CASSLVSGTVSSGANVLTF. In DNA, the CDR3 is TGTGCCAGCAGCTTAGTATCGGGGACAGTCAGCTCTGGGGCCAACGTCCTGACTTTC. The full variable domain, in which reference TRBV7-8 and TRBJ2-6 provide the parts outside the CDR3, is GAGVSQSPRYKVAKRGQDVALRCDPISGHVSLFWYQQALGQGPEFLTYFQNEAQLDKSGLPSDRFFAERPEGSVSTLKIQRTQQEDSAVYLCASSLVSGTVSSGANVLTFGAGSRLTVL.

This clone has more than one count but fewer than ten. The rearrangement joins TRBV3-1 (or the pseudogene TRBV3-2) to TRBJ2-2; no reliable D call. The germline CDR1 and CDR2 sequences are LGHDT and YNNKEL (reference sequence). The V end was cut by 0 bases, the J end by 5 bases, with 10 bases between. The CDR3 loop spans 15 amino acids. CDR3 protein: CASSQDGLGTGELFF. CDR3 sequence (DNA): TGTGCCAGCAGCCAAGACGGGCTAGGGACCGGGGAGCTGTTTTTT.

This clone was recorded a few times. CDR3 residues: CATSRDQGLWQATDYEQFF. The DNA of the CDR3 is TGTGCCACCAGCAGAGATCAAGGCTTATGGCAGGCAACGGACTATGAGCAGTTCTTC. The V call is TRBV15, the J call TRBJ2-1; D may be TRBD2 (5 bases). Germline V gene lookup returns CDR1 LNHNV and CDR2 YYDKDF (reference sequence). The V and J ends lost 0 bases and 8 bases respectively, with 26 bases between them. The CDR3 contains 19 residues.

The chain couples TRBV7-9 to TRBJ1-2; 8 bases are shared with TRBD1. This CDR3 region has 14 residues. V lost 5 bases to trimming and J lost 4 bases; unmatched junction nucleotides: 6. The germline CDR1 and CDR2 sequences are SEHNR and FQNEAQ (reference sequence). CDR3 protein: CASSTTGVIYGYTF. The CDR3 nucleotides are TGTGCCAGCAGCACGACAGGGGTAATCTATGGCTACACCTTC.

This chain uses TRBV24-1 with TRBJ1-2; the D gene is possibly TRBD1 (6 bases). This CDR3 contains 11 residues. V was trimmed by 6 bases and J by 10 bases, leaving 11 bases between them. Germline-derived CDR1 and CDR2 are KGHDR and SFDVKD. The CDR3 DNA follows: TGTGCCACCAGTTATGACAGGATCTACACCTTC. Translated: CATSYDRIYTF.

This chain uses TRBV27 with TRBJ2-6; no definite D call. Germline V gives CDR1 MNHEY, CDR2 SMNVEV (reference sequence). CDR3 length equals 11 residues. The germline V and J ends were trimmed by 4 bases and 9 bases, with 4 bases remaining between them. As DNA, the CDR3 is TGTGCCAGCAGTTCTGGCAACGTCCTGACTTTC. This encodes CASSSGNVLTF.

This sequence joins TRBV7-8 and TRBJ2-2, with 8 nucleotides matching TRBD2. V dropped 3 bases and J dropped 4; count of bases not matched to a gene: 7. Germline CDR1 and CDR2: SGHVS and FQNEAQ. CDR3 length: 16 amino acids. The CDR3 region has the DNA TGTGCCAGCAGCTTGGTCGGGGGGGCACTCACCGGGGAGCTGTTTTTT. It translates to CASSLVGGALTGELFF.

The J gene is TRBJ1-4, the V gene TRBV30; tentatively, D is TRBD1 (5 bases). This CDR3 is 12 amino acids long. CDR1 and CDR2 (germline): GTSNPN, SVGIG (reference sequence). The V and J ends lost 8 bases and 7 bases respectively, with 14 bases between them. The CDR3 reads CARGGVSEKLFF. In DNA form, the CDR3 reads TGTGCCCGGGGGGGGGTGTCTGAAAAACTGTTTTTT.